This TCR beta chain was documented in a study of a mutant IDH1 vaccine in newly diagnosed glioma. Study-wide results and caveats: Pseudoprogression appeared unlinked to shifts in leading peripheral T cell clonotypes.

Time point here: baseline, week 1 (first vaccination visit). Stated treatment: pre-vaccination baseline after standard-of-care therapy. Germline CDR1 and CDR2: MNHEY and SMNVEV (reference sequence). The germline V and J ends were trimmed by 2 bases and 2 bases, with 7 bases remaining between them. CDR3 size: 14 residues. In the case of this clone: Antigen specificity is unknown.

Clones were read by immunoSEQ multiplex PCR, and TCRdb kept only the in-frame ones, dropping some. This table has about 51,000 clones, around three quarters appearing once. Sequenced here: PBMCs, sampled from a glioma patient treated with radiotherapy, temozolomide or both. This receptor was identified in a middle-aged woman with glioma. The chain carries TRBV27 and TRBJ1-5; D possibly corresponds to TRBD1 (5 bases). CDR3 sequence: CASSLGGGNQPQHF. CDR3 in DNA: TGTGCCAGCAGTTTAGGAGGGGGCAATCAGCCCCAGCATTTT.